This TCR beta chain was sequenced for a study of blood T cell repertoires in COVID-19. In the study overall: Acute-phase and convalescent COVID-19 samples originated in the United States, Italy and Spain. T cells, B-cell-depleted T cells, or PBMCs supplied cDNA or gDNA.

How the authors handled the data: Estimated nucleated cell counts came from reference gene primer amplification. Libraries were prepared by immunoSEQ multiplex PCR; TCRdb keeps only in-frame clonotypes and omits some of them. V and J calls and clone size are copied from that table; D and trimming were computed from the DNA. Of fewer than 80,000 clones listed, approximately 82% are singletons. The V end was cut by 8 bases, the J end by 2 bases, with 25 bases between. Per the germline V gene, CDR1 is GTSNPN and CDR2 is SVGIG (reference sequence). This CDR3 contains 16 residues. Sequencing was done on a sample of peripheral blood. This clonotype was sampled from a woman of 80 years or more with acute or convalescent COVID-19. V is TRBV30 and J is TRBJ2-7, with a possible D match to TRBD1 (5 bases). The CDR3 DNA sequence: TGTGCCGGAATATCCCAGGACACCCCAGACCCCTACGAGCAGTACTTC. This gives the protein CAGISQDTPDPYEQYF.